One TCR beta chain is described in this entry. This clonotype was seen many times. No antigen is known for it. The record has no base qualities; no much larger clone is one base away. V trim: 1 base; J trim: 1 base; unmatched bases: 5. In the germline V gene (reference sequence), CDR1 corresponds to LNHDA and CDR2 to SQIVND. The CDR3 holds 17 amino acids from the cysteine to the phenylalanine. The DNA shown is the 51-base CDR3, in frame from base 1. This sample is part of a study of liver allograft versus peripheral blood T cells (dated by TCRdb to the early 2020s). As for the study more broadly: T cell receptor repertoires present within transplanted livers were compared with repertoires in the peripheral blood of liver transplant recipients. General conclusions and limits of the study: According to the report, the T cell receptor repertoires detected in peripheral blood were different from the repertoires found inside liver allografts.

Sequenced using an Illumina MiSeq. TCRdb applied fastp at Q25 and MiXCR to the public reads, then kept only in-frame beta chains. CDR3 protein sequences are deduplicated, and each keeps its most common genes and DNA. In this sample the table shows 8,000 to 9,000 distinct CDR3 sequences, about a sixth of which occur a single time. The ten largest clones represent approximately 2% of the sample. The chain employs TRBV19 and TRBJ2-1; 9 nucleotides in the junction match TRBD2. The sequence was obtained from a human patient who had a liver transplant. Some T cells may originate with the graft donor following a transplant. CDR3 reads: CASSIATSGRSYNEQFF. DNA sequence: TGTGCCAGTAGTATAGCGACTAGCGGTCGATCCTACAATGAGCAGTTCTTC.